Sequencing of this T cell receptor beta chain was carried out in a study of tumor-infiltrating lymphocytes in primary liver carcinoma. Both RNA and DNA were isolated together from approximately 20-30 mg of bulk tissue that had not been sorted. Production of TCR beta cDNA used 400 to 600 ng total RNA together with a constant-region primer. For TCR beta, libraries were produced by three nested multiplex PCR rounds using slightly modified ARM-PCR. Each of the first two PCR rounds ran around 10 cycles with TRBV1-TRBV30 forward and C-beta reverse primers. TCRdb itself ran the multiplex PCR reads through MiXCR, one entry per CDR3 protein. The sample has approximately 100,000 distinct CDR3 sequences; approximately 70% are singletons. The table lists this clonotype with many counts. Unmatched junction bases numbered 4, after V lost 7 bases and J lost 4 bases. CDR1 and CDR2 from the germline V gene are SQVTM and ANQGSEA. The CDR3 covers 12 residues.

This TCR came from a woman aged 55 to 70 with primary liver carcinoma and hepatitis B virus infection. The chain links TRBV29-1 to TRBJ2-7; TRBD1 matches 10 bases. Input material: liver tumor tissue from sampling region 2. Stated subset: tumor region T2, inferior pole. The CDR3 DNA reads TGCAGCGCCAAGGGACAGGGGTACGAGCAGTACTTC. Protein: CSAKGQGYEQYF.